This T cell receptor beta chain was identified in a study of blood T cell repertoires in COVID-19. Background on the study: Material from acute and convalescent COVID-19 was sourced from the United States, Italy and Spain.

Under the authors' procedure: Amplified reference gene primers provided the basis for estimating nucleated cell counts. Method: immunoSEQ multiplex PCR; TCRdb's copy keeps in-frame clones and lacks some. V and J calls and clone size are copied from that table; D and trimming were computed from the DNA. This table holds over 250,000 clones, roughly 88% found once. Categorization into cohorts depended on clinical history that participants reported. Cohort 3 donors counted as recovered after two negative PCRs, clearance, or resolved symptoms. The CDR3 contains 16 residues. Germline values: CDR1 KGHSH, CDR2 LQKENI. Unmatched junction bases numbered 5, after V lost 5 bases and J lost 0 bases.

The source of this sequence is a woman aged 25-40 years who had recovered from COVID-19. This chain joins TRBV18 and TRBJ1-4, with TRBD1 matching over 8 bases. Sequences were obtained from PBMCs or T cells enriched from blood (not recorded which). CDR3 sequence reads: CASSAGQAATNEKLFF. CDR3 coding DNA: TGTGCCAGCTCAGCGGGACAGGCGGCAACTAATGAAAAACTGTTTTTT. The full variable domain, its missing parts supplied by reference TRBV18 and TRBJ1-4, is NAGVMQNPRHLVRRRGQEARLRCSPMKGHSHVYWYRQLPEEGLKFMVYLQKENIIDESGMPKERFSAEFPKEGPSILRIQQVVRGDSAAYFCASSAGQAATNEKLFFGSGTQLSVL.